The present TCR beta chain was sequenced within a study of CD8+CD57+ T cells in acquired aplastic anemia (dated by TCRdb to between 2018 and 2020). Broadly, across the study: DNA extracted from sorted CD4+ and CD8+ cells had a mean of roughly 3.4 ug, with a range of about 0.19 to 30 ug. CD8+CD57+ expansion was defined as frequency above the mean frequency observed in healthy subjects. On the study overall, not on this receptor specifically: Although 25 to 30 CD8+ CDR3 sequences were shared by patients and controls, these sequences appeared highly expressed in patients and within the immunodominant clones of patients. Between patients and healthy controls, no significant difference in CD8+ Simpson's diversity was found (P=0.060).

Genomic DNA served as template for TCR beta VDJ combination and CDR3 sequence profiling. TCR repertoire sequencing was run on an Illumina HiSeq 2000. Per the original workflow: Repertoires were assessed using TRBV/TRBJ rearrangement plots, CDR3 size and DJ length profiles, and Simpson's diversity index. Whichever DNA sequence was most abundant in the deep sequencing data was defined as the immunodominant clone. CDR3 amino acid sequences were screened for sharing across subjects and were compared with published repertoires and the VDJdb database. In TCRdb, the public reads were trimmed at Q25 with fastp and aligned with MiXCR, with productive beta chains retained. Rows are unified per CDR3 protein, each entry keeping the most common DNA and genes. TCRdb's processing, not the study's, gives the V and J calls here. The sample yields about 95,000 distinct CDR3 sequences; around 70% were counted once. Approximately 65% of the sample rests with the top ten.

CDR1 and CDR2, looked up from the germline V gene (reference sequence), are DFQATT and SNEGSKA. The CDR3 runs 14 residues from the cysteine to the phenylalanine. Left in the record is the CDR3 DNA by itself, 42 bases read in frame from the first base. A distance of 21 bases separates the germline ends of V and J, which lose 5 bases and 10 bases respectively. The patients picked for sequencing were ones in whom flow cytometry had shown an expansion of CD8+CD57+ cells. Every patient had a diagnosis of severe acquired aplastic anemia based on International Study of Aplastic Anemia and Agranulocytosis and Camitta criteria. No therapy had been received by the patients at the time of blood sampling. TCR repertoires of sorted CD4+ and CD8+ blood T cells from severe aplastic anemia patients and healthy subjects were deep-sequenced in the study. Patients were enrolled in the USA under clinicaltrials.gov protocols 00001620, 01623167, 00001397, 00071045, 00081523 and 00961064. Ficoll-Paque density gradient centrifugation was used to isolate peripheral blood mononuclear cells. Before DNA was extracted, CD4+ and CD8+ T cells were sorted using either FACS or magnetic beads.

Worth noting for this clonotype: What antigen it recognizes has not been identified. No base quality values were provided; no much bigger clone lies one nucleotide off.

The TCR was taken from a human donor with aplastic anemia. The sequence joins TRBV20-1 to TRBJ2-1; the D gene could be TRBD1 or TRBD2, each one agreeing over 6 bases. Source material: sorted CD4+, CD8+, or CD8+CD57+ T cells (not recorded which) from PBMCs. The CDR3 region reads CSAPHGGRWDEQFF. At the DNA level, the sequence is TGCAGTGCTCCCCATGGGGGGCGTTGGGACGAGCAGTTCTTC.